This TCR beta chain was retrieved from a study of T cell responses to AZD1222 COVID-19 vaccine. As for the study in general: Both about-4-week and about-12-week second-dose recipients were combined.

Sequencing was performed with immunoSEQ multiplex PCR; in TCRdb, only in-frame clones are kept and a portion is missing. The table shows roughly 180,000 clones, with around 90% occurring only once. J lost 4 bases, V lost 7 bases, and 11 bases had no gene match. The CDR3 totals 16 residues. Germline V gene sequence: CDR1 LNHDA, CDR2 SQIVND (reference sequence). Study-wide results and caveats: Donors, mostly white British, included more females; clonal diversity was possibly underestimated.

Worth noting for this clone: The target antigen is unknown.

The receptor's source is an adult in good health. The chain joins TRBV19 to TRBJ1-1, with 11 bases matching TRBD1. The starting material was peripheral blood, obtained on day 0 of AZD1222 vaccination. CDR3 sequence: CASIHWRTGGRTEAFF. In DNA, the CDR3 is TGTGCCAGTATACATTGGAGGACAGGGGGCCGCACTGAAGCTTTCTTT.